Each of the 16 T cell receptor beta chains below was sequenced from the same sample in a study of CD4 T cells in relation to SARS-CoV-2 and coronaviruses. The assay was immunoSEQ multiplex PCR, and TCRdb's table has in-frame clones only and misses some. The sample has tens of thousands of clones; less than 85% are singletons. These TCRs' antigens remain unknown. Sequenced sample: naive CD4+ T cells from PBMCs, cultured in vitro. Subset given: naive CD4+ T cells isolated by negative enrichment. The source of these receptors is an adult with COVID-19.

This chain uses TRBV28 with TRBJ1-1; perhaps TRBD1 as D (6 bases). V lost 7 bases and J 1 base, leaving 13 bases between the germline ends. Germline V gives CDR1 MDHEN, CDR2 SYDVKM. The CDR3 has 14 residues. The CDR3 protein is CASNKGTRNTEAFF. CDR3 DNA: TGTGCCAGCAACAAGGGGACAAGGAACACTGAAGCTTTCTTT.

This clone appeared once. The chain couples TRBV7-9 to TRBJ1-2; no reliable D call. The CDR3 runs to 16 residues. Trimming took off 1 base at V and 8 bases at J, with 20 bases between the two ends. Germline V gives CDR1 SEHNR, CDR2 FQNEAQ (reference sequence). CDR3 sequence: CASSLGSELQPGGYTF. The CDR3 DNA sequence: TGTGCCAGCAGCTTAGGTTCTGAGCTGCAGCCTGGGGGCTACACCTTC.

The V gene is TRBV24-1, the J gene TRBJ2-3; 7 positions match TRBD2. The CDR3 is 16 residues long. The junction had 2 bases not matched to a gene; V was cut back by 0 bases and J by 0 bases. Germline lookup yields CDR1 KGHDR and CDR2 SFDVKD. The DNA for the CDR3 is TGTGCCACCAGTGATTTGGCTAGCGGTAGCACAGATACGCAGTATTTT. Translating it yields CATSDLASGSTDTQYF.

The V call is TRBV6-5, the J call TRBJ2-4, with D possibly matching TRBD1 (6 bases). This CDR3 is built from 15 residues. The germline gives CDR1 MNHEY, CDR2 SVGAGI. Trimming left V 0 bases short and J 11 bases short, with 17 bases between. In nucleotides, the CDR3 is TGTGCCAGCAGTTACTCGAGGGGGATCGAAGGCTTTCAGTACTTC. Translated: CASSYSRGIEGFQYF.

The chain is built from TRBV10-3 and TRBJ2-1, with 7 nucleotides matching TRBD2. The CDR3 length is 14 residues. J gave up 8 bases and V 4 bases, and 8 bases lay outside the gene matches. CDR1 and CDR2 from the germline V gene are ENHRY and SYGVKD. For the CDR3, the DNA is TGTGCCATCAGTGGGTGGGAGGGCCAGGATGAGCAGTTCTTC. This encodes CAISGWEGQDEQFF.

V usage is TRBV6-5 and J usage is TRBJ1-5; TRBD1 matches 9 bases. Germline V gene sequence: CDR1 MNHEY, CDR2 SVGAGI. This CDR3 has 14 amino acids. The V segment lost 10 bases and the J segment 5 bases; nucleotides outside the gene matches: 9. The CDR3 protein is CATRVGTGYQPQHF. In DNA form, the CDR3 reads TGTGCCACCAGAGTCGGGACAGGGTATCAGCCCCAGCATTTT.

By proportion, this clone is medium-sized. This chain joins TRBV15 and TRBJ2-5; 7 bases are shared with TRBD2. Germline CDR1 is LNHNV and CDR2 is YYDKDF (reference sequence). The V gene end was trimmed by 5 bases and the J gene end by 5 bases; junction bases not matched to a gene: 5. The CDR3 totals 13 residues. This CDR3 is CATSDVGGETQYF. In DNA form, the CDR3 reads TGTGCCACCAGCGACGTGGGGGGGGAGACCCAGTACTTC.

V is TRBV28 and J is TRBJ1-5; a weak D match, TRBD1 (5 bases). Germline lookup yields CDR1 MDHEN and CDR2 SYDVKM. This CDR3 contains 13 residues. V was pared by 3 bases and J by 5 bases, with 8 bases between. DNA of the CDR3: TGTGCCAGCAGTTTTGGGGGGGATCAGCCCCAGCATTTT. Its protein is CASSFGGDQPQHF.

This clone was picked up a small number of times. The chain employs TRBV29-1 and TRBJ1-1; tentatively, D is TRBD1 (6 bases). V lost 0 bases, J lost 4 bases, and 6 bases lay in between. The CDR3 runs 12 residues. Germline V gives CDR1 SQVTM, CDR2 ANQGSEA. The CDR3: CSVEEGATEAFF. DNA of the CDR3: TGCAGCGTTGAAGAGGGGGCCACTGAAGCTTTCTTT. Full variable domain (missing parts from reference TRBV29-1 and TRBJ1-1): SAVISQKPSRDICQRGTSLTIQCQVDSQVTMMFWYRQQPGQSLTLIATANQGSEATYESGFVIDKFPISRPNLTFSTLTVSNMSPEDSSIYLCSVEEGATEAFFGQGTRLTVV.

In its sample, this clone was seen a few times. The J gene is TRBJ1-5, the V gene TRBV5-1; D is unclear. CDR1 is SGHRS, CDR2 YFSETQ, per germline. The CDR3 sequence is 15 residues long. V was trimmed by 4 bases and J by 0 bases, leaving 11 bases between them. The CDR3 DNA sequence: TGCGCCAGCAGCAGGGAGGGAGATAGCAATCAGCCCCAGCATTTT. Protein product: CASSREGDSNQPQHF.

The genes are TRBV18 and TRBJ2-7; 7 bases are shared with TRBD1. Looked up from germline, CDR1 is KGHSH and CDR2 is LQKENI. The ends lost 3 bases at V and 3 bases at J; junction bases unmatched: 8. The CDR3 spans 15 residues. The CDR3 loop is CASSPGTDTSYEQYF. The CDR3 region has the DNA TGTGCCAGCTCACCCGGGACAGACACTAGCTACGAGCAGTACTTC.

Only a few counts were recorded for this clone. This chain uses TRBV5-1 with TRBJ2-1; 8 nucleotides agree with TRBD1. Germline CDR1 reads SGHRS; CDR2 reads YFSETQ. The CDR3 spans 15 residues. The trim removed 0 bases at V and 8 bases at J, leaving 7 bases unmatched. The CDR3 loop is CASSLDGTGLHEQFF. The CDR3, as DNA: TGCGCCAGCAGCTTGGACGGGACAGGCCTCCATGAGCAGTTCTTC.

The J gene is TRBJ2-1, the V gene TRBV11-1; 7 nucleotides agree with TRBD1. CDR3 length equals 13 residues. Germline CDR1 is SGHAT and CDR2 is FQDESV (reference sequence). The J segment lost 8 bases and the V segment lost 4 bases, leaving 5 bases of the junction unmatched. This CDR3 reads CASSYTQGDEQFF. Here the CDR3 DNA reads TGTGCCAGCAGCTATACTCAGGGGGATGAGCAGTTCTTC.

V is TRBV7-2 and J is TRBJ1-6, with 10 bases fitting TRBD1. The CDR3 covers 15 residues. V lost 2 bases and J lost 10; bases outside the gene matches: 5. From germline, CDR1 is SGHTA and CDR2 FQGNSA. CDR3: CASSLRTGGLSPLHF. For the CDR3, the DNA is TGTGCCAGCAGCTTACGGACAGGGGGATTGTCACCCCTCCACTTT. Full variable domain (outside the CDR3, taken from reference TRBV7-2 and TRBJ1-6): GAGVSQSPSNKVTEKGKDVELRCDPISGHTALYWYRQSLGQGLEFLIYFQGNSAPDKSGLPSDRFSAERTGGSVSTLTIQRTQQEDSAVYLCASSLRTGGLSPLHFGNGTRLTVT.

The rearrangement links TRBV7-2 to TRBJ1-6; TRBD1 agrees at 9 bases. The length of the CDR3 is 16 residues. V gave up 4 bases and J gave up 7 bases; unmatched junction bases: 8. Germline V gene sequence: CDR1 SGHTA, CDR2 FQGNSA. CDR3 protein: CASSSLPGTGNSPLHF. The CDR3 nucleotides read TGTGCCAGCAGCTCGCTCCCCGGGACAGGGAATTCACCCCTCCACTTT. Combining the CDR3 with reference TRBV7-2 and TRBJ1-6 gives the whole variable domain GAGVSQSPSNKVTEKGKDVELRCDPISGHTALYWYRQSLGQGLEFLIYFQGNSAPDKSGLPSDRFSAERTGGSVSTLTIQRTQQEDSAVYLCASSSLPGTGNSPLHFGNGTRLTVT.

V is TRBV5-1 and J is TRBJ1-4; a weak D match, TRBD1 (6 bases). CDR1 is SGHRS, CDR2 YFSETQ, per germline. The CDR3 loop spans 14 amino acids. The ends were cut back, 2 bases at V and 8 bases at J, with 13 bases in the middle. CDR3 sequence (DNA): TGCGCCAGCAGCTTTGGAGGGGGTCGGGAAAAACTGTTTTTT. Its protein is CASSFGGGREKLFF. The complete variable domain, with remaining parts taken from reference TRBV5-1 and TRBJ1-4, reads KAGVTQTPRYLIKTRGQQVTLSCSPISGHRSVSWYQQTPGQGLQFLFEYFSETQRNKGNFPGRFSGRQFSNSRSEMNVSTLELGDSALYLCASSFGGGREKLFFGSGTQLSVL.